This T cell receptor beta chain derives from a study of blood T cell repertoires in COVID-19. Background on the study: Whether acute or convalescent, the COVID-19 samples came from the United States, Italy and Spain. PBMCs, B-cell-depleted T cells, or T cells were the source of the cDNA or gDNA that made up the material.

The CDR3 sequence is 14 residues long. Germline V gives CDR1 MDHEN, CDR2 SYDVKM. V was trimmed by 2 bases and J by 3 bases, leaving 7 bases between them. In the original workflow: Reference gene primers were amplified, and this amplification served to estimate nucleated cell counts. Data came from immunoSEQ multiplex PCR; TCRdb stores just in-frame clones and leaves some out. From that table come the V and J calls and clone size; the DNA was used to work out D and trimming. The table has 30,000 to 45,000 clones, roughly 90% seen once. Sample: peripheral blood. The chain has TRBV28 and TRBJ2-2; D is uncertain. The receptor was isolated from a man between 60 and 70 years old with active COVID-19. Here the CDR3 reads CASSLAQYTGELFF. The CDR3, as DNA: TGTGCCAGCAGTTTAGCACAGTACACCGGGGAGCTGTTTTTT.